Presented here are 5 T cell receptor beta chains from one specimen sequenced in a study of breast tumors, draining lymph nodes, adjacent tissues. Breast cancer patients provided tissue from their axillary draining lymph nodes. A single record per CDR3 protein comes from TCRdb applying MiXCR to the multiplex PCR reads. This sample has roughly 120,000 distinct CDR3 sequences, with about 20% found just once. Sequenced input: axillary lymph node tissue. The receptors were gathered from a female donor with breast cancer. Some clones in this sample may be carry-over from other donors' samples.

This clonotype was recorded at least ten times. The rearrangement links TRBV7-8 to TRBJ2-7, with D possibly matching TRBD2 (5 bases). With 1 base removed from V and 6 bases from J, the gap between germline ends came to 16 bases. This CDR3 has 15 amino acids. Germline V gives CDR1 SGHVS, CDR2 FQNEAQ. The CDR3 here is CASSLGLSPRGEQYF. The CDR3 region has the DNA TGTGCCAGCAGCTTAGGCCTCTCCCCCCGGGGCGAGCAGTACTTC.

This clonotype was seen ten or more times. This chain joins TRBV10-1 and TRBJ2-2; no reliable D call. Germline CDR1 and CDR2: WNHNN and SYGVQD (reference sequence). Trimming removed 2 bases at V and 3 bases at J, with 4 bases between. CDR3 length: 13 residues. The CDR3 DNA is TGCGCCAGCAGTGAGCTAGACACCGGGGAGCTGTTTTTT. It specifies CASSELDTGELFF.

This clonotype was counted ten times or more. DNA of the CDR3: TGTGCCAGCAGCTTAGTTATAAATCCCCTCGGCCTCTCCGAGCAGTACTTC. Translated: CASSLVINPLGLSEQYF. V and J are TRBV7-6 and TRBJ2-7; D gene unclear. In germline, CDR1 is SGHVS, CDR2 FNYEAQ. V gave up 1 base and J gave up 6 bases, with 22 bases separating them. This CDR3 comprises 17 residues.

This clonotype has a count of ten or more. J is TRBJ2-7 and V is TRBV20-1; 7 bases agree with TRBD1. With 6 bases clipped from V and 2 bases from J, the junction kept 4 bases outside the gene matches. The V gene's germline CDR1 is DFQATT and CDR2 SNEGSKA (reference sequence). This CDR3 is 12 amino acids long. The CDR3 loop is CSASGTAYEQYF. The CDR3 DNA follows: TGCAGTGCCTCCGGGACAGCCTACGAGCAGTACTTC.

This clonotype has at least ten counts. The chain uses TRBV6-6 and TRBJ2-3; perhaps TRBD1 as D (5 bases). Trimming stripped 7 bases from V and 10 bases from J, with 15 bases between. The CDR3 length is 12 residues. Germline V CDR1 and CDR2: MNHNY, SVGAGI (reference sequence). Here the CDR3 reads CASKGAQGAQYF. The CDR3 DNA follows: TGTGCCAGCAAAGGGGCGCAGGGTGCGCAGTATTTT.